Each of the 18 T cell receptor beta chains below was sequenced from the same sample in a study of cytomegalovirus exposure and HLA in healthy donors. The PCR made use of 60 Vbeta and 13 Jbeta primers. Produced via immunoSEQ multiplex PCR; TCRdb's table is partial and in-frame only. Recorded for this sample: approximately 140,000 clones. Sequenced sample: PBMCs. The source is a woman between 18 and 29 years old in good health and CMV-seronegative.

Comment on this clone: A junction boundary mismatches the germline segment, possibly from a read error. The CDR3 DNA reads TGTGCTAGCAGCGTAGGGACTAGCGGGAGTAATACGCAGTATTTT. It encodes CASSVGTSGSNTQYF. J is TRBJ2-3 and V is TRBV7-7, with TRBD2 matching over 14 bases. Germline CDR1 reads SSHAT; CDR2 reads FNYEAQ (reference sequence). CDR3 length: 15 residues.

The chain has TRBV18 and TRBJ2-7, with 12 positions matching TRBD2. The CDR3 covers 18 residues. V lost 3 bases to trimming and J lost 4 bases; unmatched junction nucleotides: 13. The V gene's germline CDR1 is KGHSH and CDR2 LQKENI. This chain's CDR3 is CASSPVGFTSGGLYEQYF. Written as DNA, the CDR3 is TGTGCCAGCTCACCGGTCGGGTTTACTAGCGGGGGGCTTTACGAGCAGTACTTC.

The chain is built from TRBV6-1 and TRBJ1-2; 8 bases map to TRBD1. This CDR3 comprises 14 residues. Germline V gives CDR1 MNHNS, CDR2 SASEGT. V was clipped by 4 bases and J by 2 bases; unmatched bases: 3. CDR3 loop: CASSAGTGNYGYTF. The CDR3 nucleotides are TGTGCCAGCAGTGCTGGGACAGGAAACTATGGCTACACCTTC.

The rearrangement links TRBV5-8 to TRBJ2-3; 7 bases match TRBD2. With 1 base clipped from V and 1 base from J, the junction kept 3 bases outside the gene matches. Germline CDR1 SGHTS, CDR2 YDEGEE. CDR3 length: 15 amino acids. The CDR3 loop is CASSLYLAGTDTQYF. The CDR3 nucleotides read TGTGCCAGCAGCTTGTATCTAGCGGGCACAGATACGCAGTATTTT.

The rearrangement joins TRBV2 to TRBJ1-1, with 8 bases identical to TRBD1. CDR1 SNHLY and CDR2 FYNNEI come from the germline V gene. The CDR3 is 15 amino acids. V lost 2 bases to trimming and J lost 0 bases; unmatched junction nucleotides: 2. CDR3 loop: CASSEWDRMNTEAFF. Here the CDR3 DNA reads TGTGCCAGCAGTGAATGGGACAGGATGAACACTGAAGCTTTCTTT.

The chain uses TRBV7-3 and TRBJ1-1, with unresolved D. Trimming removed 2 bases from V and 1 base from J, with 8 bases in between. The CDR3 is made up of 14 amino acids. CDR1 and CDR2 (germline): SGHTA, FQGTGA. Written as DNA, the CDR3 is TGTGCCAGCAGCTTAGGGCAGCAGAACACTGAAGCTTTCTTT. Translated, it gives CASSLGQQNTEAFF. Full variable domain (rest looked up from reference TRBV7-3 and TRBJ1-1): GAGVSQTPSNKVTEKGKYVELRCDPISGHTALYWYRQSLGQGPEFLIYFQGTGAADDSGLPNDRFFAVRPEGSVSTLKIQRTERGDSAVYLCASSLGQQNTEAFFGQGTRLTVV.

This chain uses TRBV28 with TRBJ2-1; perhaps TRBD2 as D (5 bases). Germline V gene data show CDR1 as MDHEN and CDR2 as SYDVKM. The CDR3 covers 14 residues. Trimming removed 7 bases from V and 7 bases from J, with 17 bases in between. CDR3: CASTIGLARNEQFF. The CDR3 nucleotides read TGTGCCAGCACCATCGGGCTAGCAAGAAATGAGCAGTTCTTC.

J is TRBJ2-7 and V is TRBV5-1; 7 bases fit TRBD1. The CDR3 runs to 15 residues. Germline V gives CDR1 SGHRS, CDR2 YFSETQ. V trimming: 7 bases; J trimming: 2 bases; junction bases outside the gene matches: 12. CDR3 in amino acids: CASRPGQAGTYEQYF. In nucleotides, the CDR3 is TGCGCCAGCCGACCCGGACAGGCAGGGACCTACGAGCAGTACTTC.

This rearrangement joins TRBV9 to TRBJ2-3, with 7 bases identical to TRBD2. V lost 0 bases to trimming and J lost 2 bases; unmatched junction nucleotides: 12. There are 18 residues in the CDR3. Germline CDR1 reads SGDLS; CDR2 reads YYNGEE. The CDR3 loop is CASSVVEGSGLFTDTQYF. Written as DNA, the CDR3 is TGTGCCAGCAGCGTAGTAGAGGGATCGGGACTATTCACAGATACGCAGTATTTT.

The CDR3, as DNA: TGTGCCAGCAGCTTGGTGGGACTAGCGGGAGCAGATACGCAGTATTTT. It translates to CASSLVGLAGADTQYF. The rearrangement joins TRBV5-6 to TRBJ2-3; 14 bases match TRBD2. The trim removed 0 bases at V and 4 bases at J, leaving 1 base unmatched. Germline CDR1 reads SGHDT; CDR2 reads YYEEEE. This CDR3 spans 16 amino acids.

The chain carries TRBV11-3 and TRBJ1-1; D call uncertain. The V and J ends lost 5 bases and 0 bases respectively, with 7 bases between them. Per the germline V gene, CDR1 is SGHNT and CDR2 is YENEEA. This CDR3 has 13 residues. CDR3 DNA: TGTGCCAGCAGCCCAACAGTGAACACTGAAGCTTTCTTT. Translating gives CASSPTVNTEAFF.

The V gene is TRBV2, the J gene TRBJ2-5; D call uncertain. CDR1 is SNHLY and CDR2 is FYNNEI in the germline V gene. V gave up 4 bases and J gave up 5 bases, with 14 bases separating them. The CDR3 has 14 residues. The CDR3 DNA reads as TGTGCCAGCAGTGGCACGGCCCCTAGGGAGACCCAGTACTTC. Protein product: CASSGTAPRETQYF.

The J gene is TRBJ2-1, the V gene TRBV5-4; 13 bases fit TRBD2. J was trimmed by 6 bases and V by 0 bases; bases with no gene match: 3. Per the germline V gene, CDR1 is SGHNT and CDR2 is YYREEE (reference sequence). The CDR3 is 16 amino acids. The chain's CDR3 is CASSLVLAGGVNEQFF. In DNA form, the CDR3 reads TGTGCCAGCAGCTTGGTACTAGCGGGAGGGGTCAATGAGCAGTTCTTC.

V gene TRBV25-1 combines with J gene TRBJ2-1, with D perhaps TRBD1 (6 bases). Germline assignment: CDR1 MGHDK and CDR2 SYGVNS. The CDR3 runs to 16 residues. Trimming removed 3 bases from V and 8 bases from J, with 20 bases in between. CDR3 DNA sequence: TGTGCCAGCAGTGAGCTCAGGGGTGCTGGGTTCGATGAGCAGTTCTTC. It is translated as CASSELRGAGFDEQFF.

The rearrangement links TRBV11-2 to TRBJ2-5, with 7 positions matching TRBD1. Germline lookup yields CDR1 SGHAT and CDR2 FQNNGV. This CDR3 has 14 residues. Trimming took 5 bases from V and 5 from J; bases not matched to a gene: 8. Here the CDR3 DNA reads TGTGCCAGCAGCAGGCCAGGGGGTTGGGAGACCCAGTACTTC. Translating it yields CASSRPGGWETQYF.

The V call is TRBV2, the J call TRBJ1-4; 7 bases match TRBD1. V was pared by 2 bases and J by 0 bases, with 3 bases of the junction left unmatched. This CDR3 is 16 amino acids long. The germline CDR1 and CDR2 sequences are SNHLY and FYNNEI. The CDR3 sequence is CASSEPGGATNEKLFF. DNA of the CDR3: TGTGCCAGCAGTGAACCAGGGGGTGCAACTAATGAAAAACTGTTTTTT.

The CDR3 region has the DNA TGTGCCAGTAGTATAGATAACGGGTTTAATGAAAAACTGTTTTTT. The encoded protein is CASSIDNGFNEKLFF. The rearrangement joins TRBV19 to TRBJ1-4, with D uncertain. This CDR3 contains 15 residues. Germline V gene lookup returns CDR1 LNHDA and CDR2 SQIVND (reference sequence). V shed 0 bases and J shed 4 bases, with 9 bases lying between them.

V and J are TRBV28 and TRBJ1-5; unclear D gene. The CDR3 runs 12 residues. The V gene's germline CDR1 is MDHEN and CDR2 SYDVKM. Trimming left V 3 bases short and J 9 bases short, with 9 bases between. The CDR3 bases are TGTGCCAGCAGTTTCGCTGAGTGGCCCCAGCATTTT. Protein sequence: CASSFAEWPQHF.